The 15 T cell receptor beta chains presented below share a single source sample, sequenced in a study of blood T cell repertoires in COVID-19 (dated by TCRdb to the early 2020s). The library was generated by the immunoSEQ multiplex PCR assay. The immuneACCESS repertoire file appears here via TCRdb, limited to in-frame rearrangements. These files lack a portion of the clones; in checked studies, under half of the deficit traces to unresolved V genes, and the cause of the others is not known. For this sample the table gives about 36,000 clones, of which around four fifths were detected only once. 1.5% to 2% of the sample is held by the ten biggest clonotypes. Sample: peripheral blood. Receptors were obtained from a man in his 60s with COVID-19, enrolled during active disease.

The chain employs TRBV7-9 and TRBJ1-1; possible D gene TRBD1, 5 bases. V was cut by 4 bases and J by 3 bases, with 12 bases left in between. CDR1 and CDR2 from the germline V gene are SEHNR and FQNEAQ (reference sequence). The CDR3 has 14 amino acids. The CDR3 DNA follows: TGTGCCAGCAGCTGGGGGGGGACCGACACTGAAGCTTTCTTT. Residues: CASSWGGTDTEAFF.

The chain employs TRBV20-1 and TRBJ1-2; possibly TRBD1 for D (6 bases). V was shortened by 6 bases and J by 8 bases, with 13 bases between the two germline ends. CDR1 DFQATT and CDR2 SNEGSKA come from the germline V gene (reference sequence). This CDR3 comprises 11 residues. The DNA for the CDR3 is TGCAGTGCAAATACAGGGAAAGGCTACACCTTC. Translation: CSANTGKGYTF.

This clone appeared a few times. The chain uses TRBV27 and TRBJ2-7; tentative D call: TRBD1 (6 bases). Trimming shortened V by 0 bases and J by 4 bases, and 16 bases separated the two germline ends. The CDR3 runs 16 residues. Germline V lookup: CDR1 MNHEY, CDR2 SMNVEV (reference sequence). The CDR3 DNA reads TGTGCCAGCAGTTTATCGGCAGGGGATCTCCGATACGAGCAGTACTTC. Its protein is CASSLSAGDLRYEQYF.

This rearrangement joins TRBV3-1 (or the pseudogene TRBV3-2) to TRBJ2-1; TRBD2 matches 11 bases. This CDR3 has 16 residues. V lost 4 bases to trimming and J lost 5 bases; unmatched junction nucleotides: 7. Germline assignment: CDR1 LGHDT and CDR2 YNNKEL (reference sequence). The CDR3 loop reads CASSPQTSGTNNEQFF. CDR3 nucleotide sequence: TGTGCCAGCAGCCCCCAGACTAGCGGGACAAACAATGAGCAGTTCTTC.

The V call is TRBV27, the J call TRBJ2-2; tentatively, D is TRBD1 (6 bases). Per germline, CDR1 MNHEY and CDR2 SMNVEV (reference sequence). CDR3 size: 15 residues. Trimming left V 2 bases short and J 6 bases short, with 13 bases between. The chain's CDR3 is CASSLRGNQAGELFF. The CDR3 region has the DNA TGTGCCAGCAGTTTAAGGGGGAATCAAGCCGGGGAGCTGTTTTTT.

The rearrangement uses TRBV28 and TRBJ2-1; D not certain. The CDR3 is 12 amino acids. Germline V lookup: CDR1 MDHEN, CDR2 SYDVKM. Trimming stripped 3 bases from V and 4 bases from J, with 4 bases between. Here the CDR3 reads CASSLRYNEQFF. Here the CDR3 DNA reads TGTGCCAGCAGTTTGAGGTACAATGAGCAGTTCTTC.

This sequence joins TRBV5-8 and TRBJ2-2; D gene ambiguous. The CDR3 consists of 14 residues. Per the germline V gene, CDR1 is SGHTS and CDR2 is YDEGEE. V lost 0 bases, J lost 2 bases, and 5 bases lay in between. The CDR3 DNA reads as TGTGCCAGCAGCTTGGCAGGAAACACCGGGGAGCTGTTTTTT. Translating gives CASSLAGNTGELFF.

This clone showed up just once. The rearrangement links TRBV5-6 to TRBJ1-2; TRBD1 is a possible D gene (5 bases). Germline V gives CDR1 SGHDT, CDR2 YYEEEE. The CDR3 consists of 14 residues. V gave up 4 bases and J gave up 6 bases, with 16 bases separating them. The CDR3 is CASSPAGGVDGYTF. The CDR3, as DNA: TGTGCCAGCAGCCCGGCCGGGGGGGTCGATGGCTACACCTTC.

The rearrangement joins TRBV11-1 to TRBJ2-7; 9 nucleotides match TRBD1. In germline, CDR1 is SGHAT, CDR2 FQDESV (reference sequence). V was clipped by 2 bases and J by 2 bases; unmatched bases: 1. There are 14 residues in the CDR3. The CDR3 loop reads CASSLRTGAYEQYF. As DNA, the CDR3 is TGTGCCAGCAGCTTAAGGACAGGGGCCTACGAGCAGTACTTC.

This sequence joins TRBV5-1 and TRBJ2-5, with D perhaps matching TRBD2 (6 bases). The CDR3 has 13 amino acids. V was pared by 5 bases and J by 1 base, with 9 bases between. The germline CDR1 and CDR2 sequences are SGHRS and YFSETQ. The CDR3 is CASRGSGQETQYF. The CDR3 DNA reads TGCGCCAGCAGGGGTAGCGGCCAAGAGACCCAGTACTTC. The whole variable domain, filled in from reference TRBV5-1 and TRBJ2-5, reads KAGVTQTPRYLIKTRGQQVTLSCSPISGHRSVSWYQQTPGQGLQFLFEYFSETQRNKGNFPGRFSGRQFSNSRSEMNVSTLELGDSALYLCASRGSGQETQYFGPGTRLLVL.

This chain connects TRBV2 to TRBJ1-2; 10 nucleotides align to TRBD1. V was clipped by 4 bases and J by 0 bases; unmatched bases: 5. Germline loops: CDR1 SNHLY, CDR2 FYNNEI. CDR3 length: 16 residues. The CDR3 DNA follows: TGTGCCAGCAGTGGGACAGGGGGACCAGCTAACTATGGCTACACCTTC. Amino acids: CASSGTGGPANYGYTF. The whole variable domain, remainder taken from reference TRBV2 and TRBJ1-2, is EPEVTQTPSHQVTQMGQEVILRCVPISNHLYFYWYRQILGQKVEFLVSFYNNEISEKSEIFDDQFSVERPDGSNFTLKIRSTKLEDSAMYFCASSGTGGPANYGYTFGSGTRLTVV.

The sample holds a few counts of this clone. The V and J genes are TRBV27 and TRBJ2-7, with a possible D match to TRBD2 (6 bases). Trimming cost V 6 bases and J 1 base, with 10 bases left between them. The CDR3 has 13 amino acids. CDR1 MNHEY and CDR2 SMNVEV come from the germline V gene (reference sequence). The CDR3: CASSRGGSYEQYF. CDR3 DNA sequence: TGTGCCAGCAGCCGCGGAGGGTCCTACGAGCAGTACTTC.

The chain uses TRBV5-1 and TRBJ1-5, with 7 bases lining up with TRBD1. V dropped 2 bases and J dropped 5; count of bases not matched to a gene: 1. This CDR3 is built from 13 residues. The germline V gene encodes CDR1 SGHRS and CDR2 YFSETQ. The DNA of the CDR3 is TGCGCCAGCAGCTTAACAGGGGATCAGCCCCAGCATTTT. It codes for CASSLTGDQPQHF.

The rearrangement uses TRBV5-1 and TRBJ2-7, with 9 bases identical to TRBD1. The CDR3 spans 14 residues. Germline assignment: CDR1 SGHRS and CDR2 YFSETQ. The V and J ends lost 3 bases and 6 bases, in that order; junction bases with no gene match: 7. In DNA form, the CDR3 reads TGCGCCAGCAGCTCACAGGGGGCCAGGGGCGAGCAGTACTTC. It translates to CASSSQGARGEQYF.

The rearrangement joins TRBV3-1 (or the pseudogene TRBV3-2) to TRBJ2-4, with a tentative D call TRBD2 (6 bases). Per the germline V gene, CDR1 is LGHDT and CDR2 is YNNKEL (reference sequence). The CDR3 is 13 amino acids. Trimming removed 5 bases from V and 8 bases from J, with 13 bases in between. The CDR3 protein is CASSRGGEDIQYF. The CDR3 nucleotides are TGTGCCAGCAGCAGAGGAGGGGAGGACATTCAGTACTTC.